These 21 T cell receptor beta chains were all obtained from the same sample, sequenced in a study of T cell repertoires in cytomegalovirus infection. TCRdb passed the reads through MiXCR, listing each CDR3 protein once. This table has approximately 160,000 distinct CDR3 sequences, over 15% appearing once. The sequencing input was CD8+ T cells from PBMCs. Receptor source: a human donor in good health (CMV status not recorded). Some clones in this sample may be carry-over from other donors' samples.

The chain has TRBV7-6 and TRBJ1-1, with 8 bases aligning to TRBD1. The CDR3 totals 13 residues. Per germline, CDR1 SGHVS and CDR2 FNYEAQ. V dropped 5 bases and J dropped 7; count of bases not matched to a gene: 6. DNA for the CDR3: TGTGCCAGCAGCCGGACAGGGCTAAGTGAAGCTTTCTTT. Its translation is CASSRTGLSEAFF.

The chain links TRBV20-1 to TRBJ2-3, with 10 bases aligning to TRBD2. This CDR3 has 17 residues. The germline V gene has CDR1 DFQATT and CDR2 SNEGSKA (reference sequence). The ends lost 8 bases at V and 2 bases at J; junction bases unmatched: 16. The DNA for the CDR3 is TGCAGTACAGAGGTGGAGCCGACTAGCGGGCCCACAGATACGCAGTATTTT. This encodes CSTEVEPTSGPTDTQYF.

This clonotype was counted a few times. The chain carries TRBV6-6 and TRBJ2-2; maybe TRBD1 (6 bases). The CDR3 covers 14 residues. The V gene lost 10 bases and the J gene lost 0 bases, with 12 bases spanning the gap. Germline V gene lookup returns CDR1 MNHNY and CDR2 SVGAGI (reference sequence). CDR3 sequence: CATSGTSNTGELFF. The CDR3 region has the DNA TGTGCCACTTCCGGGACATCGAACACCGGGGAGCTGTTTTTT.

This clonotype was observed many times. The chain uses TRBV7-9 and TRBJ2-6; 8 nucleotides match TRBD1. Germline CDR1 reads SEHNR; CDR2 reads FQNEAQ (reference sequence). This CDR3 is 19 amino acids long. With V trimmed by 4 bases and J by 0 bases, 11 bases remained unmatched. The CDR3 sequence: CASSSPRTGLSSGANVLTF. CDR3 nucleotide sequence: TGTGCCAGCAGCTCCCCCCGGACAGGGCTAAGCTCTGGGGCCAACGTCCTGACTTTC.

In this sample, this clonotype turned up a few times. The chain uses TRBV7-9 and TRBJ2-1, with 7 bases lining up with TRBD2. CDR1 and CDR2 (germline): SEHNR, FQNEAQ (reference sequence). CDR3 size: 13 residues. The trim removed 11 bases at V and 0 bases at J, leaving 4 bases unmatched. The CDR3 here is CAGRGSSYNEQFF. The CDR3 bases are TGTGCCGGGAGGGGTAGCTCCTACAATGAGCAGTTCTTC.

The genes are TRBV7-8 and TRBJ2-7; D is perhaps TRBD2 (5 bases). The CDR3 contains 17 residues. Per the germline V gene, CDR1 is SGHVS and CDR2 is FQNEAQ. V dropped 1 base and J dropped 0 bases, with 16 bases sitting between them. The CDR3 spells CASSLEPVGELSYEQYF. The CDR3 DNA sequence: TGTGCCAGCAGCTTAGAACCCGTGGGAGAGCTCTCCTACGAGCAGTACTTC.

This clonotype was detected a few times. The rearrangement links TRBV7-6 to TRBJ1-1; 7 bases map to TRBD1. Trimming removed 5 bases from V and 5 bases from J; junction bases left unmatched: 17. The V gene's germline CDR1 is SGHVS and CDR2 FNYEAQ. This CDR3 is 17 amino acids long. DNA for the CDR3: TGTGCCAGCAGCCTTCTGGGAGAGGGGGCAGGAGGAACTGAAGCTTTCTTT. This sequence encodes CASSLLGEGAGGTEAFF.

This clonotype has only a few counts. V and J are TRBV29-1 and TRBJ2-7; a weak D match, TRBD1 (6 bases). CDR3 length: 13 amino acids. From germline, CDR1 is SQVTM and CDR2 ANQGSEA. With 2 bases removed from V and 1 base from J, the gap between germline ends came to 9 bases. The CDR3 DNA reads TGCAGCGTTGAAACAGGGTCATCCTACGAGCAGTACTTC. Translated: CSVETGSSYEQYF.

This clonotype has more than one count but fewer than ten. The CDR3 reads CASSPYSGRATDTQYF. CDR3 DNA: TGTGCCAGCAGCCCCTATAGCGGGAGGGCCACAGATACGCAGTATTTT. The rearrangement joins TRBV7-3 to TRBJ2-3, with 11 bases that match TRBD2. CDR3 length: 16 amino acids. Germline V gene lookup returns CDR1 SGHTA and CDR2 FQGTGA. The V and J ends lost 5 bases and 2 bases, in that order; junction bases with no gene match: 6.

There are a few counts of this clonotype. V usage is TRBV7-2 and J usage is TRBJ1-6, with TRBD1 matching over 9 bases. From germline, CDR1 is SGHTA and CDR2 FQGNSA. The CDR3 contains 17 residues. With 4 bases clipped from V and 0 bases from J, the junction kept 4 bases outside the gene matches. As DNA, the CDR3 is TGTGCCAGCAGCTCAACGACAGGGGGCTCCTATAATTCACCCCTCCACTTT. As protein: CASSSTTGGSYNSPLHF.

The rearrangement joins TRBV11-2 to TRBJ2-5, with TRBD2 as a possible D gene (7 bases). CDR3 length: 16 residues. CDR1 SGHAT and CDR2 FQNNGV come from the germline V gene. Trimming pared 1 base from V and 2 bases from J, leaving 14 bases between. The CDR3 loop reads CASSLVGGGRQETQYF. DNA of the CDR3: TGTGCCAGCAGCTTAGTGGGGGGGGGGCGACAAGAGACCCAGTACTTC.

The chain has TRBV29-1 and TRBJ2-7, with TRBD2 matching over 8 bases. The CDR3 loop spans 14 amino acids. V lost 2 bases to trimming and J lost 3 bases; unmatched junction nucleotides: 6. Germline V gene sequence: CDR1 SQVTM, CDR2 ANQGSEA. For the CDR3, the DNA is TGCAGCGTTGAACGGGCGGGAGGAGGCTACGAGCAGTACTTC. Protein: CSVERAGGGYEQYF.

This sequence joins TRBV14 and TRBJ2-1; TRBD2 matches at 12 bases. CDR3 length equals 17 residues. The V segment lost 0 bases and the J segment 4 bases; nucleotides outside the gene matches: 4. The germline CDR1 and CDR2 sequences are SGHDN and FVKESK. This CDR3 reads CASSQDGLAGKYNEQFF. CDR3 in DNA: TGTGCCAGCAGCCAAGATGGACTAGCGGGGAAATACAATGAGCAGTTCTTC.

This clonotype was counted only a few times. This rearrangement joins TRBV20-1 to TRBJ2-5, with TRBD1 matching 10 bases. The germline V gene encodes CDR1 DFQATT and CDR2 SNEGSKA (reference sequence). This CDR3 comprises 20 residues. The V segment lost 1 base and the J segment 9 bases; nucleotides outside the gene matches: 26. The CDR3, as DNA: TGCAGTGCTAGAGGGACCGGGACAGGGGCCAGCGATGACTCCCCAAATCCCCAGTACTTC. Translated: CSARGTGTGASDDSPNPQYF.

This clonotype occurred a few times. V and J are TRBV6-2 or TRBV6-3 and TRBJ1-5, with D uncertain. V lost 2 bases and J 1 base, leaving 9 bases between the germline ends. This CDR3 is 15 amino acids long. The germline V gene has CDR1 MNHEY and CDR2 SVGEGT. CDR3 sequence (DNA): TGTGCCAGCAGTTACGAAGGCAGGAGCAATCAGCCCCAGCATTTT. Amino acid sequence: CASSYEGRSNQPQHF.

V gene TRBV7-2 combines with J gene TRBJ2-5; 7 nucleotides line up with TRBD1. In germline, CDR1 is SGHTA, CDR2 FQGNSA. This CDR3 is built from 15 residues. J was trimmed by 5 bases and V by 5 bases; bases with no gene match: 11. The CDR3 DNA reads as TGTGCCAGCAGCCCTTGGGACAGCCCCCGGGAGACCCAGTACTTC. Amino acids: CASSPWDSPRETQYF. The whole variable domain, remainder taken from reference TRBV7-2 and TRBJ2-5, is GAGVSQSPSNKVTEKGKDVELRCDPISGHTALYWYRQSLGQGLEFLIYFQGNSAPDKSGLPSDRFSAERTGGSVSTLTIQRTQQEDSAVYLCASSPWDSPRETQYFGPGTRLLVL.

This clonotype was seen only a few times. This sequence joins TRBV28 and TRBJ2-4, with TRBD1 identical over 7 bases. Germline V gives CDR1 MDHEN, CDR2 SYDVKM. The junction had 3 bases not matched to a gene; V was cut back by 5 bases and J by 2 bases. This CDR3 is built from 14 residues. The CDR3 region has the DNA TGTGCCAGCAGTGCCAGGGGGACCAAAAACATTCAGTACTTC. Amino acids: CASSARGTKNIQYF.

The chain carries TRBV27 and TRBJ2-1, with TRBD2 matching over 10 bases. The CDR3 length is 16 residues. The trim removed 7 bases at V and 3 bases at J, leaving 9 bases unmatched. Germline V gives CDR1 MNHEY, CDR2 SMNVEV (reference sequence). The CDR3 loop is CASNTRGTSVYNEQFF. Written as DNA, the CDR3 is TGTGCCAGCAATACCCGAGGGACTAGCGTCTACAATGAGCAGTTCTTC.

This clonotype was observed a few times. The J gene is TRBJ1-6, the V gene TRBV11-1; 7 bases map to TRBD1. The CDR3 covers 13 residues. Germline CDR1 is SGHAT and CDR2 is FQDESV (reference sequence). The ends lost 5 bases at V and 12 bases at J; junction bases unmatched: 7. CDR3 protein: CASSPDRDEPLHF. CDR3 coding DNA: TGTGCCAGCAGCCCCGACAGGGATGAACCCCTCCACTTT.

The chain links TRBV20-1 to TRBJ2-1, with 9 bases that match TRBD2. Looked up from germline, CDR1 is DFQATT and CDR2 is SNEGSKA (reference sequence). J gave up 4 bases and V 7 bases, and 14 bases lay outside the gene matches. The CDR3 runs 16 residues. In DNA, the CDR3 is TGCAGTGTCAAGAGGAAGGCGGGGGGGCCATACAATGAGCAGTTCTTC. Its protein is CSVKRKAGGPYNEQFF.

The chain carries TRBV6-1 and TRBJ2-3; TRBD2 is a possible D gene (5 bases). V was cut by 4 bases and J by 2 bases, with 10 bases left in between. From germline, CDR1 is MNHNS and CDR2 SASEGT. The CDR3 totals 14 residues. CDR3 loop: CASSGGLFTDTQYF. As DNA, the CDR3 is TGTGCCAGCAGTGGCGGACTGTTCACAGATACGCAGTATTTT.